The 6 T cell receptor beta chains below were found in one sample sequenced in a study of T cell responses to AZD1222 COVID-19 vaccine. Sequencing was performed with immunoSEQ multiplex PCR; in TCRdb, only in-frame clones are kept and a portion is missing. This sample has over 120,000 clones, with approximately 92% found just once. This material consisted of peripheral blood, taken 28 days after the second AZD1222 dose. Receptor source: an adult who received the AZD1222 COVID-19 vaccine.

The chain combines TRBV7-8 with TRBJ2-7; the match to TRBD2 covers 7 bases. The CDR3 is 15 amino acids. V lost 3 bases and J lost 5; bases outside the gene matches: 10. Germline V gives CDR1 SGHVS, CDR2 FQNEAQ. Here the CDR3 DNA reads TGTGCCAGCAGCTTTAGGGAGGGCTATTCCGACGAGCAGTACTTC. It codes for CASSFREGYSDEQYF.

The J gene is TRBJ2-7, the V gene TRBV19; weak D call: TRBD1 (5 bases). V lost 1 base, J lost 0 bases, and 10 bases lay in between. This CDR3 contains 15 residues. Germline values: CDR1 LNHDA, CDR2 SQIVND (reference sequence). The CDR3 coding sequence is TGTGCCAGTAGTATAGCCAAGGGGATCTCCTACGAGCAGTACTTC. Translation gives CASSIAKGISYEQYF.

The chain recombines TRBV7-9 with TRBJ1-3; TRBD1 is a possible D gene (6 bases). Trimming left V 7 bases short and J 5 bases short, with 15 bases between. This CDR3 is built from 14 residues. The V gene's germline CDR1 is SEHNR and CDR2 FQNEAQ (reference sequence). Here the CDR3 reads CASTPDSIRNTIYF. As DNA, the CDR3 is TGTGCCAGCACCCCGGACAGCATCCGAAACACCATATATTTT.

The J gene is TRBJ2-1, the V gene TRBV29-1; D gene unclear. Germline lookup yields CDR1 SQVTM and CDR2 ANQGSEA. The V end was cut by 6 bases, the J end by 9 bases, with 18 bases between. The CDR3 contains 13 residues. The CDR3 region has the DNA TGCAGCGTGAGCTTCGGCCCCCGTGGTGAGCAGTTCTTC. This codes for CSVSFGPRGEQFF.

The chain employs TRBV5-1 and TRBJ1-2; D unresolved. The CDR3 is 14 residues long. Germline loops: CDR1 SGHRS, CDR2 YFSETQ. The germline V and J ends were trimmed by 0 bases and 8 bases, with 14 bases remaining between them. CDR3 sequence: CASSLDPGSLGYTF. The CDR3 DNA is TGCGCCAGCAGCTTGGATCCGGGGTCCTTAGGCTACACCTTC.

This chain joins TRBV30 and TRBJ1-1; 8 bases align to TRBD1. Germline values: CDR1 GTSNPN, CDR2 SVGIG (reference sequence). The CDR3 runs 14 residues. V trimming: 1 base; J trimming: 1 base; junction bases outside the gene matches: 2. This CDR3 reads CAWSADRGNTEAFF. CDR3 coding DNA: TGTGCCTGGAGTGCTGACAGGGGGAACACTGAAGCTTTCTTT. Full variable domain (rest looked up from reference TRBV30 and TRBJ1-1): SQTIHQWPATLVQPVGSPLSLECTVEGTSNPNLYWYRQAAGRGLQLLFYSVGIGQISSEVPQNLSASRPQDRQFILSSKKLLLSDSGFYLCAWSADRGNTEAFFGQGTRLTVV.